This TCR beta chain was profiled in a study of blood T cell repertoires in COVID-19. The assay was immunoSEQ multiplex PCR, and TCRdb's table has in-frame clones only and misses some. The sample yields fewer than 250,000 clones, around four fifths seen once. The germline V gene has CDR1 KGHDR and CDR2 SFDVKD. V shed 9 bases and J 5 bases; nucleotides not matched to a gene: 6. This CDR3 has 14 amino acids. J is TRBJ1-5 and V is TRBV24-1; TRBD1 aligns across 10 bases. The sample comprised peripheral blood. The sequence was collected from a human donor in a cohort sampled during active COVID-19. The CDR3: CATWGQGTYQPQHF. DNA for the CDR3: TGTGCCACCTGGGGACAGGGGACTTATCAGCCCCAGCATTTT.